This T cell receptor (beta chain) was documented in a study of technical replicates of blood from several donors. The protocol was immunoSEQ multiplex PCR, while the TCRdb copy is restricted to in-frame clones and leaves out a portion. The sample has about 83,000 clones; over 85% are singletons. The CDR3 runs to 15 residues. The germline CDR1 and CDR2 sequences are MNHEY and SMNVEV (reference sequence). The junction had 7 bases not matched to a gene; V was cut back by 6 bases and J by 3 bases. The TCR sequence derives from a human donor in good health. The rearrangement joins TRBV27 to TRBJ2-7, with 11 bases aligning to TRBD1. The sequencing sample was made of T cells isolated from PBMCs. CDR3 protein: CASRLPGTGGYEQYF. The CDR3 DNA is TGTGCCAGCAGGCTACCCGGGACAGGGGGCTACGAGCAGTACTTC.